These 17 T cell receptor beta chains came from one sample sequenced in a study of T-cell memory formation after mild COVID-19. MiXCR, applied by TCRdb to the 5' RACE reads, yields one record per CDR3 protein. The table records 150,000 to 200,000 distinct CDR3 sequences, roughly 28% of them present only once. Sequencing input: PBMCs or a T cell subset sorted from them (not recorded which). These receptors were taken from an adult woman who had mild COVID-19 (a few samples of this study predate the infection). Cell type and time point are not known.

This clonotype occurred a few times. This chain links TRBV11-2 with TRBJ2-5, with 10 bases matching TRBD2. Germline V lookup: CDR1 SGHAT, CDR2 FQNNGV. The V segment lost 0 bases and the J segment 5 bases; nucleotides outside the gene matches: 6. There are 16 residues in the CDR3. CDR3 DNA: TGTGCCAGCAGCTTAGATTCAGCGGGGGGGTCGGAGACCCAGTACTTC. Translated, it gives CASSLDSAGGSETQYF.

The gene calls are TRBV12-3 or TRBV12-4 and TRBJ2-3; D might be TRBD1 (6 bases). CDR3 length: 16 amino acids. Trimming pared 6 bases from V and 0 bases from J, leaving 16 bases between. The CDR3 region has the DNA TGTGCCAGCAGCCCTTTAACAGGGCCCAGCACAGATACGCAGTATTTT. It is translated as CASSPLTGPSTDTQYF.

This clonotype was counted only a few times. This rearrangement joins TRBV7-2 to TRBJ2-1; 9 bases line up with TRBD2. This CDR3 contains 16 residues. Trimming at V came to 5 bases and at J to 7 bases, leaving 12 bases not matched to a gene. Germline V gives CDR1 SGHTA, CDR2 FQGNSA. The CDR3 spells CASSVKTSGLGNEQFF. In DNA, the CDR3 is TGTGCCAGCAGCGTCAAAACTAGCGGGCTAGGGAATGAGCAGTTCTTC.

This clonotype was detected only a few times. V is TRBV7-9 and J is TRBJ2-3, with unresolved D. The CDR3 runs to 17 residues. Germline CDR1 and CDR2: SEHNR and FQNEAQ (reference sequence). V was cut by 4 bases and J by 1 base, with 18 bases left in between. The CDR3 nucleotides are TGTGCCAGCAGCTCCTCGAATGGGATGGATGGCACAGATACGCAGTATTTT. The encoded protein is CASSSSNGMDGTDTQYF.

This chain links TRBV4-3 with TRBJ2-7; 8 bases line up with TRBD1. The CDR3 consists of 15 residues. The ends lost 1 base at V and 0 bases at J; junction bases unmatched: 2. Germline-derived CDR1 and CDR2 are LGHNA and YSLEER. The CDR3 here is CASSQGTGSSYEQYF. CDR3 nucleotides: TGCGCCAGCAGCCAAGGGACAGGGAGCTCCTACGAGCAGTACTTC.

This clonotype was detected only a few times. The rearrangement links TRBV18 to TRBJ1-1; no reliable D call. This CDR3 region has 14 residues. Between the trimmed V and J ends, which lost 3 bases and 7 bases, there was a span of 15 bases. The V gene's germline CDR1 is KGHSH and CDR2 LQKENI. The DNA for the CDR3 is TGTGCCAGCTCACCGGGTCCGGGGTTGGGTGAAGCTTTCTTT. Amino acids: CASSPGPGLGEAFF.

The J gene is TRBJ2-7, the V gene TRBV27; 8 bases map to TRBD1. The CDR3 extends over 15 amino acids. Looked up from germline, CDR1 is MNHEY and CDR2 is SMNVEV (reference sequence). V lost 2 bases to trimming and J lost 6 bases; unmatched junction nucleotides: 9. The CDR3 DNA reads as TGTGCCAGCAGTTTAAGACCACAGGGGGGAGGCGAGCAGTACTTC. Translated: CASSLRPQGGGEQYF.

The chain has TRBV5-4 and TRBJ2-7, with D tentatively TRBD1 (6 bases). V was clipped by 1 base and J by 2 bases, with 7 bases between them. Germline values: CDR1 SGHNT, CDR2 YYREEE (reference sequence). The CDR3 totals 13 residues. CDR3 bases: TGTGCCAGCAGCTTGACAGGGACCTACGAGCAGTACTTC. Translating gives CASSLTGTYEQYF.

The sample holds a few counts of this clonotype. The chain employs TRBV7-9 and TRBJ2-5; D is undetermined. Trimming stripped 3 bases from V and 4 bases from J, with 12 bases between. CDR1 is SEHNR, CDR2 FQNEAQ, per germline (reference sequence). The CDR3 is 14 amino acids. The CDR3 loop is CASSFVTDRETQYF. CDR3 bases: TGTGCCAGCAGCTTCGTAACAGATCGAGAGACCCAGTACTTC.

V and J are TRBV11-2 and TRBJ1-1; possibly TRBD1 for D (6 bases). Germline CDR1 is SGHAT and CDR2 is FQNNGV. The V end was cut by 5 bases, the J end by 8 bases, with 21 bases between. This CDR3 region has 15 residues. Here the CDR3 reads CASSGRRGLNIEAFF. The CDR3 bases are TGTGCCAGCAGCGGCCGCAGGGGACTGAACATCGAAGCTTTCTTT.

This clonotype was detected a few times. J is TRBJ2-2 and V is TRBV4-1, with D uncertain. This CDR3 region has 15 residues. Deletions cut 0 bases from V and 0 bases from J, with 5 bases between. The germline V gene has CDR1 MGHRA and CDR2 YSYEKL. The CDR3 bases are TGCGCCAGCAGCCAAGACACCTCGAACACCGGGGAGCTGTTTTTT. This translates into CASSQDTSNTGELFF.

Written as DNA, the CDR3 is TGCGCCAGCAGCCCCACTAGCCCATATTCTTTGGATGAGCAGTTCTTC. Translation gives CASSPTSPYSLDEQFF. The chain links TRBV5-1 to TRBJ2-1, with TRBD2 as a possible D gene (6 bases). This CDR3 region has 16 residues. The germline CDR1 and CDR2 sequences are SGHRS and YFSETQ. V gave up 4 bases and J gave up 8 bases, with 22 bases separating them.

The chain uses TRBV2 and TRBJ2-3; weak D call: TRBD2 (7 bases). Trimming cost V 0 bases and J 0 bases, with 16 bases left between them. In germline, CDR1 is SNHLY, CDR2 FYNNEI. There are 18 residues in the CDR3. CDR3 residues: CASSEASVAGASTDTQYF. The CDR3 DNA reads TGTGCCAGCAGTGAAGCATCAGTCGCGGGGGCTAGCACAGATACGCAGTATTTT.

V gene TRBV3-1 combines with J gene TRBJ2-7; D perhaps matches TRBD2 (5 bases). V dropped 1 base and J dropped 3 bases, with 13 bases sitting between them. Per the germline V gene, CDR1 is LGHDT and CDR2 is YNNKEL (reference sequence). This CDR3 spans 15 amino acids. CDR3 bases: TGTGCCAGCAGCCAAGTCCGGCGACTACACTACGAGCAGTACTTC. Protein sequence: CASSQVRRLHYEQYF.

Only a few counts were recorded for this clonotype. The V call is TRBV5-4, the J call TRBJ1-1; no clear D. Germline CDR1 and CDR2: SGHNT and YYREEE (reference sequence). The CDR3 runs to 15 residues. Trimming shortened V by 4 bases and J by 0 bases, and 13 bases separated the two germline ends. Written as DNA, the CDR3 is TGTGCCAGCAGCAATCCAGGATTCATGAACACTGAAGCTTTCTTT. Protein sequence: CASSNPGFMNTEAFF.

The chain has TRBV7-9 and TRBJ2-1; D gene uncertain. The CDR3 contains 11 residues. V lost 4 bases and J lost 11, with 9 bases in between. CDR1 and CDR2 (germline): SEHNR, FQNEAQ (reference sequence). CDR3 coding DNA: TGTGCCAGCAGCTCGTTAGAGAAGCAGTTCTTC. It encodes CASSSLEKQFF.

V and J are TRBV13 and TRBJ2-7, with TRBD1 identical over 7 bases. Germline CDR1 PRHDT, CDR2 FYEKMQ (reference sequence). There are 11 residues in the CDR3. V shed 5 bases and J 12 bases; nucleotides not matched to a gene: 7. CDR3 amino acids: CASSHGQDAYF. CDR3 nucleotide sequence: TGTGCCAGCAGCCACGGACAGGACGCGTACTTC.